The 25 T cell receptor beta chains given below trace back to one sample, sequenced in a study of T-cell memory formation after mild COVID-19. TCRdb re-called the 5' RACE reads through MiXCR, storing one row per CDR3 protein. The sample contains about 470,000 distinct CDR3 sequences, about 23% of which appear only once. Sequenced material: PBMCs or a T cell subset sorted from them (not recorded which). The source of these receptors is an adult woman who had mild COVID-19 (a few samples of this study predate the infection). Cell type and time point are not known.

CDR3 region: CASMVGTASTDTQYF. CDR3 DNA sequence: TGTGCCAGTATGGTCGGGACGGCTAGCACAGATACGCAGTATTTT. This chain links TRBV19 with TRBJ2-3, with D perhaps matching TRBD1 or TRBD2 (5 bases each). The CDR3 extends over 15 amino acids. Trimming left V 7 bases short and J 0 bases short, with 14 bases between. CDR1 is LNHDA and CDR2 is SQIVND in the germline V gene (reference sequence).

In DNA, the CDR3 is TGTGCCAGCAGCGCCAGGACAGGGGGCGCGGGTACAGATACGCAGTATTTT. Its protein is CASSARTGGAGTDTQYF. The rearrangement links TRBV7-9 to TRBJ2-3, with 11 bases identical to TRBD1. The CDR3 consists of 17 residues. V was pared by 5 bases and J by 3 bases, with 10 bases of the junction left unmatched. Germline CDR1 SEHNR, CDR2 FQNEAQ (reference sequence).

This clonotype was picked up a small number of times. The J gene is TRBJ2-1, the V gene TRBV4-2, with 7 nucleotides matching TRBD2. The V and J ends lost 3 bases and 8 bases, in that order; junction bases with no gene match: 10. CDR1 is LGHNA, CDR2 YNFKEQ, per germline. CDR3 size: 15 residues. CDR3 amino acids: CASSQAAGRADEQFF. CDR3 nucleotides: TGTGCCAGCAGCCAGGCAGCGGGACGGGCCGATGAGCAGTTCTTC.

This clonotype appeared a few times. CDR3 protein: CASSLPGQGNYGYTF. In nucleotides, the CDR3 is TGTGCCAGCAGCTTGCCGGGACAGGGGAACTATGGCTACACCTTC. V gene TRBV7-9 combines with J gene TRBJ1-2; 10 positions match TRBD1. Per the germline V gene, CDR1 is SEHNR and CDR2 is FQNEAQ (reference sequence). The junction had 3 bases not matched to a gene; V was cut back by 3 bases and J by 2 bases. The CDR3 runs to 15 residues. Full variable domain (outside the CDR3, taken from reference TRBV7-9 and TRBJ1-2): DTGVSQNPRHKITKRGQNVTFRCDPISEHNRLYWYRQTLGQGPEFLTYFQNEAQLEKSRLLSDRFSAERPKGSFSTLEIQRTEQGDSAMYLCASSLPGQGNYGYTFGSGTRLTVV.

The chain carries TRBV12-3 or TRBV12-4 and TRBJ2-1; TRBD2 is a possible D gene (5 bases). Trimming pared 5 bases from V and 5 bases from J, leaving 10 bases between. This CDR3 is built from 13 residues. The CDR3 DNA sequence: TGTGCCAGCAGTCCGGGGTGGAACAATGAGCAGTTCTTC. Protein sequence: CASSPGWNNEQFF.

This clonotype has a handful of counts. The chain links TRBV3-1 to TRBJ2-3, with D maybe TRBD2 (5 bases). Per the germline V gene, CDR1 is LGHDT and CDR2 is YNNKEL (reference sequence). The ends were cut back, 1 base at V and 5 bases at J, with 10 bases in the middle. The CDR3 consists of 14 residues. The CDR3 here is CASSQVLAGDTQYF. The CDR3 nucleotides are TGTGCCAGCAGCCAAGTGCTAGCTGGAGATACGCAGTATTTT.

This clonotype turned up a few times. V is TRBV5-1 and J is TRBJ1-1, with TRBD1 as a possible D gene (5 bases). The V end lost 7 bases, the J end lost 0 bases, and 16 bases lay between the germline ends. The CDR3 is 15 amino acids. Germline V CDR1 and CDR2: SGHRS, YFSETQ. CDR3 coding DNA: TGCGCCAGCTCCCGGGTGGGGGGTGTGAACACTGAAGCTTTCTTT. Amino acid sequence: CASSRVGGVNTEAFF.

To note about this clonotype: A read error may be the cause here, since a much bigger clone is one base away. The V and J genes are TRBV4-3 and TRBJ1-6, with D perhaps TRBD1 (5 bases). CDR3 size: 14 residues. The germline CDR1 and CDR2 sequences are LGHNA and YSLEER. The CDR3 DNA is TGCGCCAGCAGCCAGTATATCGGGGGTTCACACCTCCACTTT. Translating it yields CASSQYIGGSHLHF.

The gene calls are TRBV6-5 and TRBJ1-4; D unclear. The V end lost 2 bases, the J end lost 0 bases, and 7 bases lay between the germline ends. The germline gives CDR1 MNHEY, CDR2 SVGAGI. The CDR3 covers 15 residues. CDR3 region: CASSYRAATNEKLFF. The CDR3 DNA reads TGTGCCAGCAGTTACCGGGCGGCAACTAATGAAAAACTGTTTTTT.

The CDR3 DNA reads TGTGCCAGCAGCCAACCCTCGACAGCTCAAGAGACCCAGTACTTC. Residues: CASSQPSTAQETQYF. This chain links TRBV3-1 with TRBJ2-5, with D perhaps TRBD1 (5 bases). CDR1 and CDR2 (germline): LGHDT, YNNKEL (reference sequence). The V gene lost 2 bases and the J gene lost 2 bases, with 12 bases spanning the gap. CDR3 length equals 15 residues.

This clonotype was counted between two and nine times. The CDR3 DNA follows: TGTGCCAGCAGCTATCAGGACAGGGCGGGCTACACCTTC. As protein: CASSYQDRAGYTF. The V call is TRBV7-2, the J call TRBJ1-2, with 8 bases lining up with TRBD1. This CDR3 region has 13 residues. The V and J ends lost 4 bases and 8 bases, in that order; junction bases with no gene match: 6. CDR1 is SGHTA, CDR2 FQGNSA, per germline.

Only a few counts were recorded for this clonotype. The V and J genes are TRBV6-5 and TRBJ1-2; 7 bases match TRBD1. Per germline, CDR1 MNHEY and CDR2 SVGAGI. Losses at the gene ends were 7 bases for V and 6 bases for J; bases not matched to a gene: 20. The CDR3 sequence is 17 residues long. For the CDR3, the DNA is TGTGCCAGCACCCAAGGGGTGGAGGGGGCGAGTGGGGATGGCTACACCTTC. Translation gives CASTQGVEGASGDGYTF.

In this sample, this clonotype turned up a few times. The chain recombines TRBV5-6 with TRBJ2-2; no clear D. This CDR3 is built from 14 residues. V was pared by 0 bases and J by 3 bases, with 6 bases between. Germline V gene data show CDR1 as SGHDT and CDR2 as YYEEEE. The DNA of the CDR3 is TGTGCCAGCAGCTTGGCGACTCACACCGGGGAGCTGTTTTTT. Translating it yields CASSLATHTGELFF.

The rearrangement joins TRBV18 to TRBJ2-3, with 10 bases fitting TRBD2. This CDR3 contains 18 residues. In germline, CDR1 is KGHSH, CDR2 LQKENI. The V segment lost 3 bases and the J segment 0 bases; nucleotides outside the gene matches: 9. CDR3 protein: CASSPRGSGGASTDTQYF. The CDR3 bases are TGTGCCAGCTCACCCCGCGGGAGCGGGGGGGCTAGCACAGATACGCAGTATTTT.

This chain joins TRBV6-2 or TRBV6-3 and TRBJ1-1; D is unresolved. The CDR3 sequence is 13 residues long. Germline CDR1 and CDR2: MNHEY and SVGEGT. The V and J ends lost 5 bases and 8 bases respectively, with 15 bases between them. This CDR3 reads CASSHGPKGEAFF. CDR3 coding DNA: TGTGCCAGCAGTCACGGACCTAAAGGGGAAGCTTTCTTT.

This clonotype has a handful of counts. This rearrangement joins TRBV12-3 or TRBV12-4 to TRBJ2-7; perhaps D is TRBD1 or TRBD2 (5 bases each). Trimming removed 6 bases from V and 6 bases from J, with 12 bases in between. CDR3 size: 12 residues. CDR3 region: CASSWDLSEQYF. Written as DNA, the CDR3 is TGTGCCAGCAGCTGGGACCTTTCCGAGCAGTACTTC.

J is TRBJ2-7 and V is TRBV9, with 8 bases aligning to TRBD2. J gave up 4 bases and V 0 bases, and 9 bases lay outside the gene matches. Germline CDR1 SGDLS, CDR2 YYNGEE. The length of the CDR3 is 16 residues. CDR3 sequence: CASSVGMAGGSYEQYF. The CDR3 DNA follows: TGTGCCAGCAGCGTAGGGATGGCGGGGGGATCGTACGAGCAGTACTTC.

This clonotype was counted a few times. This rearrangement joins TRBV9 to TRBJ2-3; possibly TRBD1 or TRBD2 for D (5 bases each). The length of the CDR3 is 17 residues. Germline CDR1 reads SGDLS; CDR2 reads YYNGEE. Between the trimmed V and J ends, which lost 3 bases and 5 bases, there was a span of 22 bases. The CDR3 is CASSAIWDPRYLDTQYF. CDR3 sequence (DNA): TGTGCCAGCAGCGCCATCTGGGACCCTCGTTATCTAGATACGCAGTATTTT. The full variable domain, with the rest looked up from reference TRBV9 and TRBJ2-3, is DSGVTQTPKHLITATGQRVTLRCSPRSGDLSVYWYQQSLDQGLQFLIQYYNGEERAKGNILERFSAQQFPDLHSELNLSSLELGDSALYFCASSAIWDPRYLDTQYFGPGTRLTVL.

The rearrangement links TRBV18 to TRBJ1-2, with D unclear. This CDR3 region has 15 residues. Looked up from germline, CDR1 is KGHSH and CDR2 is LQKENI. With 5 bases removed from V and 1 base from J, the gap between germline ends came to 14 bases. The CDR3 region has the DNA TGTGCCAGCTCAGAAGGCAGGTCTCATAACTATGGCTACACCTTC. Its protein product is CASSEGRSHNYGYTF.

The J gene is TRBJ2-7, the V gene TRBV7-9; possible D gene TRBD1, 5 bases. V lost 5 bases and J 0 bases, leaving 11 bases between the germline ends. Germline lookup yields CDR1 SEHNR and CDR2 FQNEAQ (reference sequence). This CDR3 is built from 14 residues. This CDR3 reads CASSPRQPSYEQYF. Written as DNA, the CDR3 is TGTGCCAGCAGCCCCCGACAGCCCTCCTACGAGCAGTACTTC.

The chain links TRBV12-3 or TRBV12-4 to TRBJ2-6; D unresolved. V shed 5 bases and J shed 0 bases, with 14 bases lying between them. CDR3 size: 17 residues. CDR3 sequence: CASSPNSGNSGANVLTF. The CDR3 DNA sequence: TGTGCCAGCAGTCCCAACTCGGGCAACTCTGGGGCCAACGTCCTGACTTTC.

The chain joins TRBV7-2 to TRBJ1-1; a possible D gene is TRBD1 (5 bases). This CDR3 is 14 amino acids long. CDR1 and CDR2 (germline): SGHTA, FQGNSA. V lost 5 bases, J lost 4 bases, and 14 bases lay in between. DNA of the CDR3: TGTGCCAGCAGCGTGGCGGGACTTTCCACTGAAGCTTTCTTT. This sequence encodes CASSVAGLSTEAFF.

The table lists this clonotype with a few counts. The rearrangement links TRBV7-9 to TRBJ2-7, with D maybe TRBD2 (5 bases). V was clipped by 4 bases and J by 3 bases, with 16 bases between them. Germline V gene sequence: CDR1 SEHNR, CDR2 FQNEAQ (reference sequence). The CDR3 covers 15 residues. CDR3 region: CASSWTDRGDYEQYF. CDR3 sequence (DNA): TGTGCCAGCAGCTGGACCGATCGGGGTGACTACGAGCAGTACTTC.

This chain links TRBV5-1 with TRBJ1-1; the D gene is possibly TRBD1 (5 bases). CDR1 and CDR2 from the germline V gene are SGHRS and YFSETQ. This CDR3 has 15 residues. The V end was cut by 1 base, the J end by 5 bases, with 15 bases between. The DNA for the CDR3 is TGCGCCAGCAGCTTGTCATGGGGGGTTTATACTGAAGCTTTCTTT. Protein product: CASSLSWGVYTEAFF.

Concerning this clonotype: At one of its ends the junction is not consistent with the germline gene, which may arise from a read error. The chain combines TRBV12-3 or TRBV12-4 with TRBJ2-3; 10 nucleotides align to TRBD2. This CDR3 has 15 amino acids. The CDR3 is CASSLAGVPTDTQYF. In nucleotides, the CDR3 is TGTGCCAGCAGTCTAGCGGGAGTCCCCACAGATACGCAGTATTTT.